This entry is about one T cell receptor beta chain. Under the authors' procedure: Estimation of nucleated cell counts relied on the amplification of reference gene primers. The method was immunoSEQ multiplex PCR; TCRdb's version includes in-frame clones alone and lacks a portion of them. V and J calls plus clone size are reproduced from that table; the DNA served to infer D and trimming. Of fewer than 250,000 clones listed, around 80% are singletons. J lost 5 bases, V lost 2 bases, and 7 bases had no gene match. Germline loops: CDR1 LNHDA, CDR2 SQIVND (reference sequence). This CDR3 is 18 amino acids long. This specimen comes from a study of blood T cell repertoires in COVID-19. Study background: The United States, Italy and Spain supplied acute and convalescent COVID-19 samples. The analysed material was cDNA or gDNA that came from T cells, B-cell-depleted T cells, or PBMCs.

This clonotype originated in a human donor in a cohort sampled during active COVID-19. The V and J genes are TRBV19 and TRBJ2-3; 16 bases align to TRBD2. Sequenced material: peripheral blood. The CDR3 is CASSIKGLAGGPGDTQYF. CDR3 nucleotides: TGTGCCAGTAGTATAAAGGGACTAGCGGGGGGGCCGGGAGATACGCAGTATTTT.